This T cell receptor beta chain was documented in a study of T cells in Graves' hyperthyroidism and ophthalmopathy. This clonotype turned up a few times. Germline V lookup: CDR1 LNHDA, CDR2 SQIVND (reference sequence). The CDR3 covers 14 residues. V gave up 7 bases and J gave up 8 bases; unmatched junction bases: 11. Researchers took RNA transcripts and amplified the TCR beta CDR3 regions from them. The study used the HTBI primer set for a first-round RT-PCR of the TCR CDR3. TCRdb fed the multiplex PCR reads into MiXCR, producing one record per CDR3 protein. The data hold about 510,000 distinct CDR3 sequences, with 12% to 15% observed a single time. Across 18 months, stable Graves' hyperthyroidism was marked by no progression to ophthalmopathy. The authors took PBMCs from 9.5 to 10 ml fresh peripheral blood.

The source of this sequence is a woman aged 40 to 49 with Graves' hyperthyroidism. V is TRBV19 and J is TRBJ2-1, with 7 bases matching TRBD1. Material for sequencing was blood. The CDR3 spells CASTRDDRVDEQFF. In nucleotides, the CDR3 is TGTGCCAGTACCCGGGACGACAGGGTGGATGAGCAGTTCTTC.